What follows are 8 T cell receptor beta chains derived from one specimen sequenced in a study of shared clonotypes between healthy human individuals (dated by TCRdb to 2020 to 2021). Library preparation was by the immunoSEQ multiplex PCR assay. In TCRdb, the immuneACCESS table is reduced to in-frame sequences with V and J assigned. These tables do not hold every clone; where another copy was compared, an unresolved V gene accounts for under half, and the others remain unexplained. This sample gives under 1,100,000 clones in total; about 80% of them show up just once. The ten largest clones take up less than 1.5% of the sample. The sample taken for sequencing was memory CD4+ T cells sorted from blood. The cell subset or site label on this specimen signifies: CD45RA-negative fraction. Source of these receptors: a man aged 18 to 30 in good health.

The chain recombines TRBV7-9 with TRBJ1-2, with 8 bases lining up with TRBD1. There are 16 residues in the CDR3. With 1 base clipped from V and 4 bases from J, the junction kept 8 bases outside the gene matches. Germline CDR1 reads SEHNR; CDR2 reads FQNEAQ (reference sequence). The CDR3: CASSLVGTTGGYGYTF. Written as DNA, the CDR3 is TGTGCCAGCAGCTTAGTGGGGACCACAGGGGGCTATGGCTACACCTTC. Full variable domain (remainder filled in from reference TRBV7-9 and TRBJ1-2): DTGVSQNPRHKITKRGQNVTFRCDPISEHNRLYWYRQTLGQGPEFLTYFQNEAQLEKSRLLSDRFSAERPKGSFSTLEIQRTEQGDSAMYLCASSLVGTTGGYGYTFGSGTRLTVV.

This chain uses TRBV30 with TRBJ2-7; either TRBD1 or TRBD2 may fit D (5 bases each). Trimming took off 2 bases at V and 4 bases at J, with 15 bases between the two ends. Germline values: CDR1 GTSNPN, CDR2 SVGIG (reference sequence). The CDR3 contains 14 residues. This CDR3 reads CAWSRVGRTYEQYF. CDR3 coding DNA: TGTGCCTGGAGTAGGGTGGGACGGACGTACGAGCAGTACTTC. The variable domain in full, with the rest retrieved from reference TRBV30 and TRBJ2-7, is SQTIHQWPATLVQPVGSPLSLECTVEGTSNPNLYWYRQAAGRGLQLLFYSVGIGQISSEVPQNLSASRPQDRQFILSSKKLLLSDSGFYLCAWSRVGRTYEQYFGPGTRLTVT.

This clone was counted a few times. The sample holds other DNA sequences that translate to the same CDR3. V usage is TRBV5-4 and J usage is TRBJ2-1; 7 nucleotides line up with TRBD1. Germline values: CDR1 SGHNT, CDR2 YYREEE (reference sequence). V lost 4 bases to trimming and J lost 2 bases; unmatched junction nucleotides: 3. CDR3 length equals 14 residues. The DNA of the CDR3 is TGTGCCAGCAGCCCCGACAGGGCCTACAATGAGCAGTTCTTC. It translates to CASSPDRAYNEQFF.

The V gene is TRBV19, the J gene TRBJ1-1, with 9 bases that match TRBD1. The trim removed 4 bases at V and 0 bases at J, leaving 9 bases unmatched. The CDR3 loop spans 17 amino acids. Germline CDR1 is LNHDA and CDR2 is SQIVND (reference sequence). For the CDR3, the DNA is TGTGCCAGTAGTACTGCGTGGGACAGGGTCGTGAACACTGAAGCTTTCTTT. Its protein product is CASSTAWDRVVNTEAFF.

This clone was picked up a small number of times. The V gene is TRBV4-1, the J gene TRBJ2-3; no clear D. The V gene lost 3 bases and the J gene lost 2 bases, with 6 bases spanning the gap. Germline V gene lookup returns CDR1 MGHRA and CDR2 YSYEKL. This CDR3 spans 13 amino acids. The CDR3 region is CASSQGITDTQYF. In DNA, the CDR3 is TGCGCCAGCAGCCAGGGGATCACAGATACGCAGTATTTT.

The V gene is TRBV6-1, the J gene TRBJ1-2; D unresolved. The CDR3 sequence is 12 residues long. Trimming pared 5 bases from V and 7 bases from J, leaving 11 bases between. The germline V gene encodes CDR1 MNHNS and CDR2 SASEGT. DNA of the CDR3: TGTGCCAGCAGTCCCTCGGGGAGTGGCTACACCTTC. Translating it yields CASSPSGSGYTF.

With respect to this clone: The same CDR3 can be traced to other DNA sequences in this sample. The chain recombines TRBV19 with TRBJ2-5, with a possible D match to TRBD1 (6 bases). Germline CDR1 and CDR2: LNHDA and SQIVND (reference sequence). The germline V and J ends were trimmed by 6 bases and 1 base, with 9 bases remaining between them. CDR3 size: 13 residues. The CDR3 region has the DNA TGTGCCAGTAGCCGACAGGTCCAAGAGACCCAGTACTTC. It specifies CASSRQVQETQYF.

CDR3 sequence reads: CASSWGSSYNEQFF. The CDR3 DNA follows: TGTGCCAGCAGTTGGGGGAGCTCCTACAATGAGCAGTTCTTC. The gene calls are TRBV2 and TRBJ2-1, with D perhaps assigned TRBD1 or TRBD2 (5 bases each). Germline CDR1 and CDR2: SNHLY and FYNNEI. CDR3 length equals 14 residues. V lost 5 bases to trimming and J lost 0 bases, with 8 bases between them.